This passage covers 18 T cell receptor beta chains from one sample sequenced in a study of blood T cell repertoires in COVID-19. The repertoire was sequenced with immunoSEQ multiplex PCR; TCRdb's copy has only in-frame clones and lacks some. The profile shows 150,000 to 200,000 clones, over 80% of them singletons. Sequenced: peripheral blood. The source is a middle-aged woman with COVID-19, enrolled during active disease.

The chain couples TRBV27 to TRBJ2-2; D call uncertain. Germline values: CDR1 MNHEY, CDR2 SMNVEV (reference sequence). This CDR3 is built from 12 residues. V lost 6 bases, J lost 1 base, and 3 bases lay in between. This CDR3 reads CASSWNTGELFF. The CDR3 DNA reads TGTGCCAGCAGCTGGAACACCGGGGAGCTGTTTTTT.

This clone has a single count. The rearrangement uses TRBV5-1 and TRBJ2-7; 8 bases match TRBD1. Germline V CDR1 and CDR2: SGHRS, YFSETQ. The CDR3 length is 16 residues. The ends lost 1 base at V and 5 bases at J; junction bases unmatched: 11. The CDR3 DNA follows: TGCGCCAGCAGCTTGAAAGCTGGACAGGGCGGAAACGAGCAGTACTTC. This translates into CASSLKAGQGGNEQYF. Supplemented by reference TRBV5-1 and TRBJ2-7, the full variable domain reads KAGVTQTPRYLIKTRGQQVTLSCSPISGHRSVSWYQQTPGQGLQFLFEYFSETQRNKGNFPGRFSGRQFSNSRSEMNVSTLELGDSALYLCASSLKAGQGGNEQYFGPGTRLTVT.

The chain couples TRBV15 to TRBJ2-3, with 7 bases aligning to TRBD2. CDR1 and CDR2 from the germline V gene are LNHNV and YYDKDF (reference sequence). J was trimmed by 4 bases and V by 0 bases; bases with no gene match: 10. This CDR3 contains 17 residues. CDR3 nucleotides: TGTGCCACCAGCAGAGAAATTGGGAGGGGAAAGTCAGATACGCAGTATTTT. It encodes CATSREIGRGKSDTQYF.

The J gene is TRBJ2-1, the V gene TRBV7-9, with 12 nucleotides matching TRBD2. Per the germline V gene, CDR1 is SEHNR and CDR2 is FQNEAQ (reference sequence). Losses at the gene ends were 0 bases for V and 7 bases for J; bases not matched to a gene: 7. This CDR3 is 17 amino acids long. The CDR3 reads CASSLALAGGPHNEQFF. Here the CDR3 DNA reads TGTGCCAGCAGCTTAGCGCTAGCGGGAGGGCCTCATAATGAGCAGTTCTTC.

The chain has TRBV5-4 and TRBJ2-7, with D perhaps matching TRBD1 (5 bases). Germline V gene sequence: CDR1 SGHNT, CDR2 YYREEE (reference sequence). The CDR3 is made up of 14 amino acids. The V end lost 4 bases, the J end lost 3 bases, and 14 bases lay between the germline ends. The CDR3 spells CASSLWTSYYEQYF. CDR3 nucleotide sequence: TGTGCCAGCAGCCTGTGGACATCGTACTACGAGCAGTACTTC.

This chain joins TRBV6-5 and TRBJ2-7; 9 bases line up with TRBD1. J gave up 6 bases and V 8 bases, and 11 bases lay outside the gene matches. CDR1 and CDR2 from the germline V gene are MNHEY and SVGAGI. The CDR3 contains 14 residues. CDR3 residues: CASFAGTGIREQYF. The CDR3 region has the DNA TGTGCCAGCTTTGCCGGGACAGGGATTCGCGAGCAGTACTTC.

A few counts support this clone. The chain joins TRBV2 to TRBJ2-1; 9 bases line up with TRBD2. Looked up from germline, CDR1 is SNHLY and CDR2 is FYNNEI. Trimming cost V 2 bases and J 0 bases; bases outside gene matches: 2. This CDR3 comprises 16 residues. The CDR3 loop reads CASSEQTSGSYNEQFF. DNA for the CDR3: TGTGCCAGCAGTGAACAGACTAGCGGCTCCTACAATGAGCAGTTCTTC.

This chain uses TRBV6-5 with TRBJ1-5, with D possibly being TRBD1 (6 bases). Germline assignment: CDR1 MNHEY and CDR2 SVGAGI. CDR3 length equals 15 residues. Trimming shortened V by 6 bases and J by 3 bases, and 15 bases separated the two germline ends. As DNA, the CDR3 is TGTGCCAGCAGGCGTGGGGGGGGCAACAATCAGCCCCAGCATTTT. This codes for CASRRGGGNNQPQHF.

The chain recombines TRBV6-2 or TRBV6-3 with TRBJ2-7, with TRBD1 as a possible D gene (5 bases). The length of the CDR3 is 16 residues. The germline V gene has CDR1 MNHEY and CDR2 SVGEGT. Trimming cost V 2 bases and J 3 bases, with 17 bases left between them. The CDR3 reads CASSYTLRTPSYEQYF. The CDR3 DNA reads as TGTGCCAGCAGTTACACTTTAAGGACACCTAGCTACGAGCAGTACTTC.

The chain carries TRBV5-4 and TRBJ1-1; 7 bases align to TRBD1. Germline V gene sequence: CDR1 SGHNT, CDR2 YYREEE (reference sequence). CDR3 length: 12 residues. J gave up 6 bases and V 5 bases, and 4 bases lay outside the gene matches. The CDR3 nucleotides read TGTGCCAGCAGGGGACAGTCCCCTGAAGCTTTCTTT. Its translation is CASRGQSPEAFF.

The chain carries TRBV7-9 and TRBJ1-2; no reliable D call. The CDR3 totals 12 residues. Germline V gene sequence: CDR1 SEHNR, CDR2 FQNEAQ (reference sequence). Trimming removed 4 bases at V and 4 bases at J, with 7 bases between. CDR3 residues: CASSSLIYGYTF. CDR3 in DNA: TGTGCCAGCAGCTCTCTAATCTATGGCTACACCTTC.

This rearrangement joins TRBV5-1 to TRBJ2-7; TRBD1 matches at 8 bases. Looked up from germline, CDR1 is SGHRS and CDR2 is YFSETQ. J gave up 0 bases and V 0 bases, and 5 bases lay outside the gene matches. The CDR3 runs to 16 residues. Here the CDR3 reads CASSLGDRGSSYEQYF. For the CDR3, the DNA is TGCGCCAGCAGCTTGGGCGACAGGGGCAGCTCCTACGAGCAGTACTTC.

This chain joins TRBV19 and TRBJ1-1; perhaps TRBD1 as D (5 bases). The CDR3 runs to 14 residues. CDR1 is LNHDA and CDR2 is SQIVND in the germline V gene (reference sequence). Trimming took off 4 bases at V and 0 bases at J, with 9 bases between the two ends. The CDR3 nucleotides are TGTGCCAGTAGTACAGGGTCCATGAACACTGAAGCTTTCTTT. Amino acids: CASSTGSMNTEAFF.

The rearrangement links TRBV29-1 to TRBJ2-1, with D maybe TRBD2 (6 bases). Trimming removed 4 bases from V and 9 bases from J, with 13 bases in between. Germline assignment: CDR1 SQVTM and CDR2 ANQGSEA. This CDR3 region has 12 residues. CDR3 bases: TGCAGCGTTGGTCCTAGCGTGGTTGAGCAGTTCTTC. Protein sequence: CSVGPSVVEQFF.

The CDR3 DNA reads TGTGCCAGCAGTCGACTAGCGGATCAAGGACGCGAGCAGTACTTC. It yields the protein CASSRLADQGREQYF. The V gene is TRBV14, the J gene TRBJ2-7; 9 nucleotides match TRBD2. J lost 6 bases, V lost 6 bases, and 12 bases had no gene match. The CDR3 covers 15 residues. Germline values: CDR1 SGHDN, CDR2 FVKESK.

This clone was recorded a few times. The genes are TRBV4-1 and TRBJ2-1, with D unclear. The CDR3 extends over 16 amino acids. V shed 2 bases and J shed 0 bases, with 11 bases lying between them. Germline CDR1 reads MGHRA; CDR2 reads YSYEKL. CDR3 sequence (DNA): TGCGCCAGCAGCCAAATAGACTTAGTCTCCTACAATGAGCAGTTCTTC. Residues: CASSQIDLVSYNEQFF.

This clone was detected only once. This CDR3 is CASSLEIAGLNEQFF. In nucleotides, the CDR3 is TGCGCCAGCAGCTTGGAAATAGCGGGCTTGAATGAGCAGTTCTTC. This chain joins TRBV5-1 and TRBJ2-1; 7 nucleotides match TRBD2. With 0 bases clipped from V and 7 bases from J, the junction kept 7 bases outside the gene matches. In germline, CDR1 is SGHRS, CDR2 YFSETQ. The CDR3 runs to 15 residues.

This clone was observed a single time. This chain connects TRBV14 to TRBJ2-5, with D possibly matching TRBD1 (6 bases). CDR3 size: 16 residues. V was trimmed by 6 bases and J by 2 bases, leaving 19 bases between them. Germline V gene sequence: CDR1 SGHDN, CDR2 FVKESK. The CDR3 region is CASSLQGIGRQETQYF. The CDR3 DNA reads TGTGCCAGCAGTCTACAGGGAATTGGGAGACAAGAGACCCAGTACTTC.